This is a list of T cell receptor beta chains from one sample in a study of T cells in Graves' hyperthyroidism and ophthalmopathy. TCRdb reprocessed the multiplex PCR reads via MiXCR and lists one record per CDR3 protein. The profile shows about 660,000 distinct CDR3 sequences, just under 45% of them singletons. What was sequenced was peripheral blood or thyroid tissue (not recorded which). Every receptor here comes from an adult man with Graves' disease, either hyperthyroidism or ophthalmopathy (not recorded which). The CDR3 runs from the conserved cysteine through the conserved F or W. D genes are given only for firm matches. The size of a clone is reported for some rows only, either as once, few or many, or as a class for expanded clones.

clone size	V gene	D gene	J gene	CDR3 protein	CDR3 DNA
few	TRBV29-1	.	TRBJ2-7	CSVIQRTAILYEQYF	TGCAGCGTGATACAAAGGACCGCGATCCTCTACGAGCAGTACTTC
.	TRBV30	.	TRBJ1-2	CAWSVSWETNYGYTF	TGTGCCTGGAGTGTAAGTTGGGAGACTAACTATGGCTACACCTTC
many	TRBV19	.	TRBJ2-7	CASSMDSYEQYF	TGTGCCAGTAGTATGGATTCCTACGAGCAGTACTTC
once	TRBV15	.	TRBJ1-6	CATSRERARTAYNSPLHF	TGTGCCACCAGCAGAGAACGGGCTCGAACTGCCTATAATTCACCCCTCCACTTT
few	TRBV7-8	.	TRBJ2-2	CASSHGNTGELFF	TGTGCCAGCAGTCACGGGAACACCGGGGAGCTGTTTTTT
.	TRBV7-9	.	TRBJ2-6	CASSAVNSGANVLTF	TGTGCCAGCAGCGCAGTTAACTCTGGGGCCAACGTCCTGACTTTC
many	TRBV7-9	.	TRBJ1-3	CASSLVLGQLSGNTIYF	TGTGCCAGCAGCTTAGTGTTGGGCCAGCTCTCTGGAAACACCATATATTTT
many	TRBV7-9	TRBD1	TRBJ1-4	CASSSPGQGEKLFF	TGTGCCAGCAGCTCACCCGGACAGGGGGAAAAACTGTTTTTT
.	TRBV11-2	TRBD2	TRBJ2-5	CASRNMAGGWTQYF	TGTGCCAGCAGAAACATGGCGGGGGGCTGGACCCAGTACTTC
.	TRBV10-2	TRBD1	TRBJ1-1	CASSETGGAEAFF	TGCGCCAGCAGCGAGACAGGGGGCGCTGAAGCTTTCTTT
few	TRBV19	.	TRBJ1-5	CASSIFRGGSGNQPQHF	TGTGCCAGTAGTATTTTCCGTGGGGGATCGGGCAATCAGCCCCAGCATTTT
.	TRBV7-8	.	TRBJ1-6	CASSPMGLQGISPLHF	TGTGCCAGCAGCCCTATGGGATTACAGGGTATCTCACCCCTCCACTTT
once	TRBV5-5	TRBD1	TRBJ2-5	CASSSTGQGEETQYF	TGTGCCAGCAGCTCTACGGGACAGGGGGAAGAGACCCAGTACTTC
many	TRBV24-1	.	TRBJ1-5	CATSGGGDQPQHF	TGTGCCACCAGCGGGGGTGGGGATCAGCCCCAGCATTTT
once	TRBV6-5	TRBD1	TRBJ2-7	CASSYGSGTGDIGEQYF	TGTGCCAGCAGTTACGGGTCCGGGACAGGGGATATCGGCGAGCAGTACTTC
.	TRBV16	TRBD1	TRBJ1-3	CASSQFGTGISGNTIYF	TGTGCCAGCAGCCAATTCGGGACAGGAATCTCTGGAAACACCATATATTTT
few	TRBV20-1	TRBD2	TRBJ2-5	CSAEGLAGENQETQYF	TGCAGTGCCGAGGGACTAGCGGGTGAAAACCAAGAGACCCAGTACTTC
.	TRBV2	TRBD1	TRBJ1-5	CASSEAGQGIQPQHF	TGTGCCAGCAGTGAAGCGGGACAGGGGATCCAGCCCCAGCATTTT
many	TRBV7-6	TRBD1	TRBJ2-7	CASTISLGQGPHEQYF	TGTGCCAGCACCATCAGTCTCGGACAGGGCCCTCACGAGCAGTACTTC
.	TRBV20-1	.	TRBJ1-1	CSARDQRGSTEAFF	TGCAGTGCTAGAGATCAACGGGGGTCGACTGAAGCTTTCTTT
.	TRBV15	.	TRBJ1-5	CATSREWQGTQHF	TGTGCCACCAGCAGAGAGTGGCAGGGGACCCAGCATTTT
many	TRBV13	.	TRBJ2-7	CASSHGVEQYF	TGTGCCAGCAGCCACGGCGTCGAGCAGTACTTC
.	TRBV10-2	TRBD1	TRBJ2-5	CATSDRGRETQYF	TGCGCCACCTCGGACAGGGGCCGGGAGACCCAGTACTTC
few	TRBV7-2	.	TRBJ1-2	CASSSSTGWVLYGYTF	TGTGCCAGCAGCTCAAGCACAGGTTGGGTTCTGTATGGCTACACCTTC
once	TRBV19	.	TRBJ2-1	CASSRLGTGTDEQFF	TGTGCCAGTAGTCGGCTCGGGACGGGTACAGATGAGCAGTTCTTC
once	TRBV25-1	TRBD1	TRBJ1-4	CASSEAGQGGNEKLFF	TGTGCCAGCAGTGAGGCAGGACAGGGCGGGAATGAAAAACTGTTTTTT
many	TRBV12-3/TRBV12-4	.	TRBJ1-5	CASRPRADQPQHF	TGTGCCAGCAGGCCTCGGGCCGATCAGCCCCAGCATTTT
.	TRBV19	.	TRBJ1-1	CASSIEPIEGGTEAFF	TGTGCCAGTAGTATAGAGCCGATTGAGGGAGGCACTGAAGCTTTCTTT
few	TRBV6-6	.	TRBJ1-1	CASSYSNSPNTEAFF	TGTGCCAGCAGTTACTCGAACAGCCCTAACACTGAAGCTTTCTTT
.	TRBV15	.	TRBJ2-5	CATSRAKTQYF	TGTGCCACCAGCAGAGCCAAGACCCAGTACTTC
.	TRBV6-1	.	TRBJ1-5	CASSEYQPQHF	TGTGCCAGCAGTGAATATCAGCCCCAGCATTTT
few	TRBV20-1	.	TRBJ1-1	CSARIAGSNTEAFF	TGCAGTGCTAGGATTGCAGGGTCGAACACTGAAGCTTTCTTT
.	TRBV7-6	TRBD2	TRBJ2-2	CASGTSGGRAGELFF	TGTGCCAGCGGGACTAGCGGGGGGCGCGCCGGGGAGCTGTTTTTT
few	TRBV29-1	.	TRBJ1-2	CSVEEAASQGNYGYTF	TGCAGCGTTGAAGAAGCGGCCTCCCAGGGTAACTATGGCTACACCTTC
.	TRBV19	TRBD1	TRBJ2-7	CASSMFAGTGNYEQYF	TGTGCCAGTAGTATGTTTGCCGGGACAGGAAACTACGAGCAGTACTTC
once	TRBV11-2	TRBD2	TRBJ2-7	CASSAGWSGTDYYEQYF	TGTGCCAGCTCAGCGGGGTGGTCCGGGACGGACTACTACGAGCAGTACTTC
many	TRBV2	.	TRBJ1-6	CASSVDRPGDSPLHF	TGTGCCAGCAGTGTCGACAGGCCGGGAGATTCACCCCTCCACTTT
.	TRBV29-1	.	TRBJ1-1	CSACAKSNTEAFF	TGCAGCGCCTGTGCGAAGTCGAATACTGAAGCTTTCTTT
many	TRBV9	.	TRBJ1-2	CASSVAFGGYGYTF	TGTGCCAGCAGCGTAGCGTTCGGGGGTTATGGCTACACCTTC
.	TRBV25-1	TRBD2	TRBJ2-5	CASVEGMAGEETQYF	TGTGCCAGCGTTGAGGGTATGGCGGGGGAAGAGACCCAGTACTTC
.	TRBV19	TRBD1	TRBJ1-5	CASSRQQGTHQPQHF	TGTGCCAGTAGTAGACAACAGGGGACCCATCAGCCCCAGCATTTT
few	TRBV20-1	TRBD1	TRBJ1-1	CSAELTGGGEAFF	TGCAGTGCTGAACTAACAGGGGGCGGTGAAGCTTTCTTT
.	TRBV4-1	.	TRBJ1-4	CASSQSSNEKLFF	TGCGCCAGCAGCCAATCAAGTAATGAAAAACTGTTTTTT
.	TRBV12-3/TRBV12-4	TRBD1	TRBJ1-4	CASSLGQGVTNEKLFF	TGTGCCAGCAGCTTAGGACAGGGGGTAACTAATGAAAAACTGTTTTTT
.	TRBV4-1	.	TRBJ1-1	CASTILGTEAFF	TGTGCCAGCACCATACTAGGTACTGAAGCTTTCTTT
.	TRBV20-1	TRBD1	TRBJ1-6	CSATGQGPGSPLHF	TGCAGTGCTACCGGACAGGGGCCTGGTTCACCCCTCCACTTT
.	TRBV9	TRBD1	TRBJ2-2	CASSPDRGGTGELFF	TGTGCCAGCAGCCCAGACAGGGGAGGCACCGGGGAGCTGTTTTTT
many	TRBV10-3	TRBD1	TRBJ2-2	CAIREDRKNTGELFF	TGTGCCATCAGGGAGGACAGGAAGAACACCGGGGAGCTGTTTTTT
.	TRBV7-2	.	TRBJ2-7	CASSLVSGDFYEQYF	TGTGCCAGCAGCTTGGTTTCAGGGGACTTCTACGAGCAGTACTTC
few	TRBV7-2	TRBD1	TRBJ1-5	CASSLAGQGAGNQPQHF	TGTGCCAGCAGCTTGGCAGGACAGGGGGCTGGCAATCAGCCCCAGCATTTT
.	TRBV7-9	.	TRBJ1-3	CASSLSHGNTIYF	TGTGCCAGCAGCTTAAGCCATGGAAACACCATATATTTT
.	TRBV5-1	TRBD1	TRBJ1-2	CASSPGDSINYGYTF	TGCGCCAGCAGCCCCGGGGACAGCATCAACTATGGCTACACCTTC
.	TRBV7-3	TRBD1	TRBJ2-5	CASSVQGEQETQYF	TGTGCCAGCAGCGTACAGGGGGAGCAAGAGACCCAGTACTTC
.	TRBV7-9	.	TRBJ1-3	CASKTGPNTIYF	TGTGCCAGTAAAACAGGGCCGAACACCATATATTTT
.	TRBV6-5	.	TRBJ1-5	CASSYSDGINQPQHF	TGTGCCAGCAGTTACTCGGACGGAATAAATCAGCCCCAGCATTTT
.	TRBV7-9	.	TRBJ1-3	CASSSTGILSGNTIYF	TGTGCCAGCAGCTCCACCGGGATCCTCTCTGGAAACACCATATATTTT
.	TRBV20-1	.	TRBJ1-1	CSASRVPTEAFF	TGCAGTGCTTCCAGAGTTCCCACTGAAGCTTTCTTT